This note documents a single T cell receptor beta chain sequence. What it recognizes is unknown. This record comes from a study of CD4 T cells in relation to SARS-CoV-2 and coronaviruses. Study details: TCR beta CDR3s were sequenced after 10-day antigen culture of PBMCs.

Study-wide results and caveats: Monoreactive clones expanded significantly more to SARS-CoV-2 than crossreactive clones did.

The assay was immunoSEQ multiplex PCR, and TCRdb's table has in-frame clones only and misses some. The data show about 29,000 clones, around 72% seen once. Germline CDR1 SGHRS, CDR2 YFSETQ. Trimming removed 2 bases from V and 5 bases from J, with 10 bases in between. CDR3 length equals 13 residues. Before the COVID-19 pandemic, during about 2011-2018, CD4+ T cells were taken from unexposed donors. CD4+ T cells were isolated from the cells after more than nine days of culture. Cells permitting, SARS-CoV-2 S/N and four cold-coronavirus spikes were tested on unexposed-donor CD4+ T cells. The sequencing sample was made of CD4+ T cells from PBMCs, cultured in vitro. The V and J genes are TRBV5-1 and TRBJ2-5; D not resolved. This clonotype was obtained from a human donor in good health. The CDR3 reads CASSLRVTETQYF. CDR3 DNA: TGCGCCAGCAGCTTAAGGGTGACCGAGACCCAGTACTTC.